The rows below give T cell receptor beta chains drawn from one sample of a study of beta chain features in type 1 diabetes. Libraries were prepared by immunoSEQ multiplex PCR; TCRdb keeps only in-frame clonotypes and omits some of them. The data contain hundreds of thousands of clones, about 10% of them seen just once; the ten biggest clones take up approximately 0.03%. The sequencing sample was made of naive CD4+ T cells from blood. These receptors came from a young woman in good health. The CDR3 runs from the conserved cysteine through the conserved F or W. A D gene is named only where the DNA matches it firmly. Clone size is shown for a subset of rows, as once, few, many or a class of expanded clone.

CASSTGESRDTQYF	TGCGCCAGCAGCACAGGGGAGTCGCGAGATACGCAGTATTTT	few	TRBV5-1	TRBJ2-3	TRBD1
CSVRQRFTDTQYF	TGCAGCGTTCGTCAGCGGTTCACAGATACGCAGTATTTT	many	TRBV29-1	TRBJ2-3	.
CASRGTRSYSGANVLTF	TGTGCCAGCAGGGGGACTCGTTCCTACTCTGGGGCCAACGTCCTGACTTTC	.	TRBV2	TRBJ2-6	.
CASSLLSTEAFF	TGTGCCAGCAGCTTACTCAGCACTGAAGCTTTCTTT	.	TRBV13	TRBJ1-1	.
CASSLEIGRPSYEQYF	TGCGCCAGCAGCTTGGAGATCGGGAGGCCCTCCTACGAGCAGTACTTC	.	TRBV5-1	TRBJ2-7	TRBD2
CASSRPGQASGYTF	TGTGCCAGCAGCCGCCCGGGACAGGCATCTGGCTACACCTTC	.	TRBV4-2	TRBJ1-2	TRBD1
CASRFGGTYEQYF	TGTGCCAGCAGATTTGGCGGAACCTACGAGCAGTACTTC	few	TRBV2	TRBJ2-7	.
CAWSVRDAGLAGKIYEQYF	TGTGCCTGGAGTGTACGCGACGCGGGACTAGCGGGTAAAATCTACGAGCAGTACTTC	.	TRBV30	TRBJ2-7	TRBD2
CASSALPGQNLYGYTF	TGTGCCAGCAGTGCCTTACCAGGACAGAACCTATATGGCTACACCTTC	.	TRBV6-1	TRBJ1-2	.
CASSQNEDFTDTQYF	TGTGCCAGCAGCCAAAACGAGGATTTCACAGATACGCAGTATTTT	few	TRBV7-3	TRBJ2-3	.
CASSRRYDRGVNTEQYF	TGCGCCAGCAGCCGCAGATATGACAGGGGTGTAAACACGGAGCAGTACTTC	once	TRBV5-1	TRBJ2-7	TRBD1
CAWSAGQSYGYTF	TGTGCCTGGAGTGCGGGACAGAGCTATGGCTACACCTTC	.	TRBV30	TRBJ1-2	TRBD1
CASSYFAGQGMNEQFF	TGTGCCAGCAGTTACTTTGCGGGACAGGGGATGAATGAGCAGTTCTTC	few	TRBV6-5	TRBJ2-1	TRBD1
CASSEGGRNGNTIYF	TGTGCCAGCAGTGAAGGGGGCAGGAACGGAAACACCATATATTTT	.	TRBV2	TRBJ1-3	.
CAIGTGRSNQPQHF	TGTGCCATCGGGACAGGAAGGAGCAATCAGCCCCAGCATTTT	.	TRBV19	TRBJ1-5	TRBD1
CASRSFKGQQNTEAFF	TGTGCCAGTAGAAGTTTTAAGGGACAACAGAACACTGAAGCTTTCTTT	.	TRBV2	TRBJ1-1	.
CASSTGNPYEQYF	TGCGCCAGCAGCACAGGGAACCCCTACGAGCAGTACTTC	few	TRBV5-1	TRBJ2-7	.
CASSSTSGPDDEQFF	TGTGCCAGCAGTTCCACTAGCGGGCCAGACGATGAGCAGTTCTTC	.	TRBV6-6	TRBJ2-1	TRBD2
CASSYSIGRGPQHF	TGTGCCAGCAGTTACTCGATAGGCCGAGGGCCCCAGCATTTT	.	TRBV6-5	TRBJ1-5	.
CASSTGSTGELFF	TGTGCCAGCTCCACGGGAAGCACCGGGGAGCTGTTTTTT	.	TRBV18	TRBJ2-2	.
CATSRDRGFAYGYTF	TGTGCCACCAGCAGGGACAGGGGGTTTGCCTATGGCTACACCTTC	.	TRBV15	TRBJ1-2	TRBD1
CATRPPPGLAGTDTQYF	TGTGCCACCAGGCCCCCGCCGGGACTAGCGGGAACAGATACGCAGTATTTT	.	TRBV7-2	TRBJ2-3	TRBD2
CASQGSGANVLTF	TGTGCCTCCCAGGGGTCTGGGGCCAACGTCCTGACTTTC	few	TRBV30	TRBJ2-6	.
CASSIILLSDEQFF	TGTGCCAGTAGTATTATTCTGCTTTCGGATGAGCAGTTCTTC	few	TRBV19	TRBJ2-1	.
CASSQELAGVETQYF	TGCGCCAGCAGCCAAGAACTAGCGGGAGTAGAGACCCAGTACTTC	.	TRBV4-1	TRBJ2-5	TRBD2
CAWSVKGARGEQYF	TGTGCCTGGAGTGTAAAGGGGGCGCGGGGCGAGCAGTACTTC	few	TRBV30	TRBJ2-7	.
CASSGAAAGLPSSYEQYF	TGCGCCAGCAGCGGAGCCGCAGCCGGACTCCCTAGCTCCTACGAGCAGTACTTC	.	TRBV5-1	TRBJ2-7	.
CAWSEGTVASNQPQHF	TGTGCCTGGAGTGAGGGGACAGTTGCTAGCAATCAGCCCCAGCATTTT	.	TRBV30	TRBJ1-5	TRBD1
CASSLRSPGAGNTIYF	TGTGCCAGCAGCTTACGTTCCCCCGGAGCTGGAAACACCATATATTTT	few	TRBV7-2	TRBJ1-3	.
CASSLVAGNSYEQYF	TGTGCCAGCAGCTTAGTCGCCGGGAACAGCTACGAGCAGTACTTC	.	TRBV7-9	TRBJ2-7	.
CASSQAASDYEQYF	TGCGCCAGCAGCCAAGCGGCTAGCGACTACGAGCAGTACTTC	.	TRBV4-1	TRBJ2-7	.
CASSPGLSTDTQYF	TGTGCCAGCAGCCCCGGACTTAGCACAGATACGCAGTATTTT	few	TRBV7-9	TRBJ2-3	.
CAWSEGGPGGYTF	TGTGCCTGGAGTGAAGGGGGTCCGGGTGGCTACACCTTC	few	TRBV30	TRBJ1-2	.
CASSVGGLTEQFF	TGTGCCAGCAGCGTAGGCGGACTTACGGAGCAGTTCTTC	few	TRBV9	TRBJ2-1	.
CASSRNRDPDEQFF	TGTGCCAGCAGCCGGAACAGGGATCCCGATGAGCAGTTCTTC	.	TRBV11-2	TRBJ2-1	.
CASSFSGIAKNIQYF	TGTGCCAGCAGTTTTAGCGGGATCGCCAAAAACATTCAGTACTTC	.	TRBV28	TRBJ2-4	TRBD2
CASSPERAAIDTQYF	TGCGCCAGCAGCCCCGAGCGGGCGGCTATCGATACGCAGTATTTT	.	TRBV4-1	TRBJ2-3	.
CASSLEGAGYNEQFF	TGCGCCAGCAGCTTGGAGGGGGCGGGTTACAATGAGCAGTTCTTC	.	TRBV5-1	TRBJ2-1	TRBD1
CASSRGQINYGYTF	TGTGCCAGCAGCCGTGGACAGATTAACTATGGCTACACCTTC	.	TRBV5-6	TRBJ1-2	.
CASSLGQGADQPQHF	TGTGCCAGCAGCCTCGGACAGGGGGCAGATCAGCCCCAGCATTTT	.	TRBV2	TRBJ1-5	TRBD1
CASSFRAGGLAEQYF	TGCGCCAGCAGTTTCCGGGCGGGAGGGTTAGCCGAGCAGTACTTC	.	TRBV5-1	TRBJ2-7	TRBD2
CASRRTAQETQYF	TGTGCCAGTAGGAGGACAGCTCAAGAGACCCAGTACTTC	.	TRBV19	TRBJ2-5	.
CASSRTPTGVDTEAFF	TGTGCCAGCAGCCGTACGCCGACAGGGGTGGACACTGAAGCTTTCTTT	.	TRBV9	TRBJ1-1	TRBD1
CATSRDRLAGLGEQYF	TGTGCCACCAGCAGAGATCGACTAGCGGGGTTAGGGGAGCAGTACTTC	.	TRBV15	TRBJ2-7	TRBD2
CASSPKPGPGDQPQHF	TGTGCCAGCAGCCCCAAACCAGGGCCCGGCGATCAGCCCCAGCATTTT	.	TRBV5-4	TRBJ1-5	.
CASSPVAGSYGYTF	TGTGCCAGCAGCCCGGTCGCGGGTTCCTATGGCTACACCTTC	.	TRBV9	TRBJ1-2	.
CASSSPLAAEAFF	TGTGCCAGCAGTTCTCCTTTGGCTGCTGAAGCTTTCTTT	.	TRBV5-4	TRBJ1-1	.
CASSEQVLTEAFF	TGTGCCAGCAGTGAACAGGTTCTCACTGAAGCTTTCTTT	.	TRBV6-1	TRBJ1-1	.
CASMSRADTQYF	TGTGCCAGCATGAGCAGGGCAGATACGCAGTATTTT	.	TRBV6-5	TRBJ2-3	.
CATSRAGTGAINYGYTF	TGTGCCACCAGCAGAGCTGGTACAGGGGCGATAAACTATGGCTACACCTTC	once	TRBV15	TRBJ1-2	TRBD1
CASSYSPGRETQYF	TGTGCCAGCAGTTACTCCCCAGGGAGGGAGACCCAGTACTTC	few	TRBV6-6	TRBJ2-5	.
CASSALANEQFF	TGTGCCAGCAGTGCTCTAGCGAATGAGCAGTTCTTC	.	TRBV2	TRBJ2-1	.
CASSMDRGETQYF	TGTGCCAGTAGTATGGACAGGGGAGAGACCCAGTACTTC	few	TRBV19	TRBJ2-5	TRBD1
CAWSPRGGFYEQYF	TGTGCCTGGAGTCCCCGGGGGGGCTTCTACGAGCAGTACTTC	few	TRBV30	TRBJ2-7	TRBD2
CASSDLGAGVPDNEQFF	TGTGCCAGCTCGGACCTGGGAGCGGGAGTTCCGGACAATGAGCAGTTCTTC	.	TRBV19	TRBJ2-1	TRBD2
CASSIITGGAEAFF	TGTGCCAGTAGTATTATCACAGGCGGCGCTGAAGCTTTCTTT	few	TRBV19	TRBJ1-1	.
CASSTSGNTIYF	TGTGCCAGCAGTACATCTGGAAACACCATATATTTT	few	TRBV28	TRBJ1-3	.
CASSVGDRSPDTQYF	TGTGCCAGCAGCGTAGGGGACAGGTCCCCAGATACGCAGTATTTT	few	TRBV9	TRBJ2-3	TRBD1
CASSRDRSYEQYF	TGTGCCAGCTCACGGGACAGGTCCTACGAGCAGTACTTC	many	TRBV18	TRBJ2-7	TRBD1